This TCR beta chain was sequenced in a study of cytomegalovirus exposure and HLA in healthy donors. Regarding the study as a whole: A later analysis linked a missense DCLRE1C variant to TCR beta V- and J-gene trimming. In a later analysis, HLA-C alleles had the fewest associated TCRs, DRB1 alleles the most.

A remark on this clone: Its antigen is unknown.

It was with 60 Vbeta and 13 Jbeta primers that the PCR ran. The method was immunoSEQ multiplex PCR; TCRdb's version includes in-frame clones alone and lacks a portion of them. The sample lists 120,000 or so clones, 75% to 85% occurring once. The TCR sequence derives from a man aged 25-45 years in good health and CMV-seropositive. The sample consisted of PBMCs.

Written as DNA, the CDR3 is TGCGCCAGCAGCGGCCGGGGACTAGCGGGCACAGATACGCAGTATTTT. Its translation is CASSGRGLAGTDTQYF. J is TRBJ2-3 and V is TRBV5-1; 11 bases are shared with TRBD2. Germline CDR1 SGHRS, CDR2 YFSETQ. V lost 4 bases and J lost 1; bases outside the gene matches: 5. The CDR3 length is 16 residues.